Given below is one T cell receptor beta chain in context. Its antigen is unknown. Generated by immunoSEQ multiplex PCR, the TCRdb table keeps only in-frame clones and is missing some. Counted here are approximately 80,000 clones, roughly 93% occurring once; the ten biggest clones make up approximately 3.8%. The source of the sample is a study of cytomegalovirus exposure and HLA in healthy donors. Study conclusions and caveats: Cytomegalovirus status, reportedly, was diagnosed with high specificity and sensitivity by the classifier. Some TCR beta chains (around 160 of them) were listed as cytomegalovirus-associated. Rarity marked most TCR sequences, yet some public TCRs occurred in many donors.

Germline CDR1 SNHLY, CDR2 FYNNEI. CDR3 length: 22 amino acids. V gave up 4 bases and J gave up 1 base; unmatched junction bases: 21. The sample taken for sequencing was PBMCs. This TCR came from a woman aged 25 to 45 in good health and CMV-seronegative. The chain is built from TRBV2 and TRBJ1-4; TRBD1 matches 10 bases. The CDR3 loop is CASSAVRGTGVGKRQTNEKLFF. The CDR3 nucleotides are TGTGCCAGCAGTGCCGTGAGAGGGACAGGGGTGGGCAAAAGGCAAACTAATGAAAAACTGTTTTTT.